The source of this T cell receptor beta chain is a study of shared clonotypes between healthy human individuals. Overall study context: Donors had three CD4 naive, three CD4 memory, two CD8 naive and one CD8 memory plate apiece.

Naive CD8 cells were CD45RO-negative, positively selected for CCR7, excluding terminally differentiated effector memory CD45RA+ cells. Adults of Caucasian background living in Nashville, Tennessee made up all donors. Study-wide results and caveats: The study sampled only blood, and tissue repertoires likely differ.

Original handling: Filtering differed, since immunoSEQ gave only junction sequences and no quality scores. The method was immunoSEQ multiplex PCR; TCRdb's version includes in-frame clones alone and lacks a portion of them. That table gives V, J and clone size, and the DNA gave D and trimming. Of 2 million to 2.5 million clones in the sample, about 93% were seen once. For this clone: What it binds is not known.

This sequence was found in a man aged 18 to 29 in good health. Some clones in this sample may be carry-over from other donors' samples. The source material was naive CD8+ T cells from PBMCs.

This CDR3 reads CASSRYKTGGQETQYF. DNA for the CDR3: TGTGCCAGCAGCCGTTATAAAACAGGAGGACAAGAGACCCAGTACTTC. This chain joins TRBV27 and TRBJ2-5, with D tentatively TRBD1 or TRBD2 (5 bases each). Germline loops: CDR1 MNHEY, CDR2 SMNVEV (reference sequence). This CDR3 spans 16 amino acids. Trimming took off 6 bases at V and 2 bases at J, with 19 bases between the two ends.